This record concerns one T cell receptor beta chain sequence. The CDR3 contains 15 residues. Trimming removed 6 bases at V and 3 bases at J, with 17 bases between. Germline V gene sequence: CDR1 SGHAT, CDR2 FQNNGV. The data were obtained in a study of T cells in Graves' hyperthyroidism and ophthalmopathy. Background on the study: Sampling of peripheral blood happened at initial diagnosis, prior to any treatment.

Regions amplified from RNA transcripts were the TCR beta CDR3 regions. RT-PCR in the first round (using the HTBI primer set) targeted the TCR CDR3. One entry per CDR3 protein, called by TCRdb with MiXCR from the multiplex PCR reads. In the table there are some 490,000 distinct CDR3 sequences, roughly 23% of which are singletons. The V gene is TRBV11-2, the J gene TRBJ1-2; perhaps TRBD1 as D (6 bases). Sequenced: blood. The sequence came from a woman aged 65 to 85 with Graves' ophthalmopathy. The CDR3 here is CASSQTGGADYGYTF. In nucleotides, the CDR3 is TGTGCCAGCAGTCAAACGGGGGGGGCCGACTATGGCTACACCTTC.